This TCR beta chain is drawn from a study of blood T cell repertoires in COVID-19 (dated by TCRdb to 2020 to 2022). Some background on the complete study: Samples from collaborators originated in the United States, Italy and Spain and spanned both the acute and convalescent phases of COVID-19. The repertoires were released in a freely available public database meant as a resource for research on the immune response to SARS-CoV-2. A de-identified subject ID, COVID-19 status, age in years and sex were almost always included in the sample metadata. The material from the prospective study consisted of cDNA or gDNA derived from T cells, B-cell-depleted T cells, or PBMCs. Samples came from the ongoing ImmuneRACE study (first 160 participants) plus 1,254 subjects from 6 global collaborators. Where available, HLA class I and class II types were obtained from metadata supplied by the sample provider rather than from assay-based typing. Deeply sampled blood TCRbeta repertoires from subjects exposed to, actively infected with, or recovered from COVID-19 were included in the dataset. Overall results and qualifications from the work: Clinical and demographic metadata were provided uncurated, with the amount varying by source and participant.

On this clone: There is no known antigen for this receptor. Per-base quality was not reported, and no clone a single base away is much larger than it.

The immunoSEQ Assay, a bias-controlled multiplex PCR, was used to amplify TCRbeta CDR3 regions from genomic DNA. For the original study's pipeline: Within the assay, amplification of reference gene primers was used to estimate how many nucleated cells each sample contained. To quantify the absolute abundance of each unique TCRbeta CDR3 rearrangement, sequence reads were collapsed and filtered. Productive Simpson clonality was computed per sample as the square root of Simpson's diversity index over productive rearrangements. TCRdb provides this immuneACCESS table in a form limited to in-frame rearrangements. Some clones are lacking; in checked studies, under half of them reflect an unresolved V gene, and why the rest are absent is not known. V and J calls and clone size are as listed in that table; D and trimming were resolved from the DNA. The sample table records roughly 220,000 clones; around four fifths of these occur just once. 15% of the sample goes to the ten largest clones.

Sequences MDHEN (CDR1) and SYDVKM (CDR2) are obtained from the germline V gene. The V and J ends are trimmed by 5 bases and 3 bases, leaving 14 bases between them. The cysteine opens and the phenylalanine closes a CDR3 of 15 amino acids. This entry keeps only the CDR3 DNA: 45 bases, framed from base 1. Enrolling through a virtual design, the prospective study's participants ranged in age from roughly 18 to 90 years and lived across 24 United States geographic areas. In the prospective study, participants were assigned to cohorts based on the clinical history participants reported in a screening survey and a study questionnaire. For ImmuneRACE Cohort 3, a participant was defined as recovered based on two consecutive negative NP/OP PCR tests, clearance by a healthcare professional, or resolution of symptoms. Each participant in the prospective study had whole blood, serum and a nasopharyngeal or oropharyngeal swab collected by mobile phlebotomists. Over a roughly two-month period, participants in the prospective study had the option of providing additional blood draws and questionnaires. Before DNA extraction, blood samples from the prospective study were shipped at room temperature or frozen.

The rearranged chain carries TRBV28 and TRBJ1-5; matching of 6 bases hints at TRBD1 as the D gene. This receptor was taken from a man in his forties who had recovered from COVID-19. The sequencing sample was made of PBMCs or T cells enriched from blood (not recorded which). This receptor carries the CDR3 CASSPPDRYNQPQHF. The sequenced DNA: TGTGCCAGCAGTCCCCCGGACAGATACAATCAGCCCCAGCATTTT.